The sequence of this T cell receptor (beta chain) was determined in a study of OX40 agonist ivuxolimab in advanced cancers. In the study overall: The dose-escalation group included hepatocellular carcinoma, melanoma, renal cell carcinoma and head and neck cancer. Partial responses, seen in three patients, involved one hepatocellular carcinoma and two cutaneous melanomas. Regarding the study as a whole: Expanded clones were, on average, more numerous among CD8+ T cells than CD4+. The authors also found low normalized T-cell clonal expansion in some nonresponders.

In the case of this clone: The antigen remains undetermined.

Profiled with immunoSEQ multiplex PCR; TCRdb holds only in-frame clones, not every one. Here the sample spans roughly 53,000 clones, approximately 90% being singletons. This specimen was CD4+ or CD8+ T cells sorted from blood, taken in a trial of the OX40 agonist ivuxolimab. This clonotype originated in an adult with an advanced solid tumor such as melanoma, head and neck, liver or kidney cancer.

CDR3 residues: CASSPGQGLYEQYF. DNA of the CDR3: TGTGCCAGCTCACCGGGACAGGGGCTATACGAGCAGTACTTC. This chain uses TRBV18 with TRBJ2-7; TRBD1 agrees at 10 bases. The CDR3 loop spans 14 amino acids. With 3 bases clipped from V and 4 bases from J, the junction kept 3 bases outside the gene matches. Germline CDR1 reads KGHSH; CDR2 reads LQKENI.